A single sample is the source of the 8 T cell receptor beta chains below, sequenced in a study of graft-versus-host responses after intestinal transplantation. Generated by immunoSEQ multiplex PCR, the TCRdb table keeps only in-frame clones and is missing some. Among tens of thousands of clones listed, roughly 90% were seen once. Their antigen targets remain unknown. The sequencing used unstimulated CD8+ T cells sorted from spleen or lymph node cells, collected before intestinal transplant. These receptors originate from a human donor who received an intestinal transplant.

The rearrangement joins TRBV28 to TRBJ2-7; perhaps TRBD1 as D (5 bases). This CDR3 region has 13 residues. The germline CDR1 and CDR2 sequences are MDHEN and SYDVKM. With 3 bases removed from V and 2 bases from J, the gap between germline ends came to 8 bases. The CDR3 loop reads CASSLGPTYEQYF. In nucleotides, the CDR3 is TGTGCCAGCAGTTTGGGGCCGACCTACGAGCAGTACTTC. The full variable domain, its missing parts supplied by reference TRBV28 and TRBJ2-7, is DVKVTQSSRYLVKRTGEKVFLECVQDMDHENMFWYRQDPGLGLRLIYFSYDVKMKEKGDIPEGYSVSREKKERFSLILESASTNQTSMYLCASSLGPTYEQYFGPGTRLTVT.

The chain is built from TRBV28 and TRBJ1-1; 7 nucleotides line up with TRBD1. The V segment lost 6 bases and the J segment 0 bases; nucleotides outside the gene matches: 4. Germline CDR1 is MDHEN and CDR2 is SYDVKM. The CDR3 spans 14 residues. The CDR3 sequence: CASSSDRLNTEAFF. In DNA form, the CDR3 reads TGTGCCAGCAGCTCGGACAGGCTGAACACTGAAGCTTTCTTT.

This clone occurred once. The chain uses TRBV27 and TRBJ2-2; a weak D match, TRBD2 (6 bases). Trimming cost V 5 bases and J 5 bases, with 12 bases left between them. Per the germline V gene, CDR1 is MNHEY and CDR2 is SMNVEV (reference sequence). The CDR3 extends over 14 amino acids. The CDR3: CASSMGGGTGELFF. The CDR3 nucleotides are TGTGCCAGCAGTATGGGGGGAGGAACCGGGGAGCTGTTTTTT.

This clone was seen only a few times. This chain links TRBV10-1 with TRBJ1-2; TRBD1 agrees at 8 bases. The germline CDR1 and CDR2 sequences are WNHNN and SYGVQD (reference sequence). V was pared by 4 bases and J by 2 bases, with 3 bases of the junction left unmatched. The CDR3 spans 14 residues. CDR3 sequence reads: CASSVYRGNYGYTF. The CDR3 DNA reads as TGCGCCAGCAGTGTTTACAGGGGGAACTATGGCTACACCTTC.

The chain uses TRBV7-8 and TRBJ2-7, with D perhaps matching TRBD1 (5 bases). This CDR3 comprises 16 residues. Germline V lookup: CDR1 SGHVS, CDR2 FQNEAQ. Trimming pared 5 bases from V and 0 bases from J, leaving 17 bases between. CDR3 amino acids: CASSDRQGWSSYEQYF. CDR3 sequence (DNA): TGTGCCAGCAGCGACCGTCAGGGTTGGAGCTCCTACGAGCAGTACTTC.

The chain has TRBV4-1 and TRBJ2-1; maybe TRBD2 (6 bases). The CDR3 has 17 residues. V dropped 1 base and J dropped 3 bases, with 16 bases sitting between them. Germline V gene data show CDR1 as MGHRA and CDR2 as YSYEKL. The DNA of the CDR3 is TGCGCCAGCAGCCAAGGAGTTAGCGGAAACAACTACAATGAGCAGTTCTTC. It translates to CASSQGVSGNNYNEQFF.

This rearrangement joins TRBV6-5 to TRBJ2-1; 9 bases are a match to TRBD2. The CDR3 sequence is 14 residues long. Trimming took 7 bases from V and 7 from J; bases not matched to a gene: 8. Per germline, CDR1 MNHEY and CDR2 SVGAGI. DNA of the CDR3: TGTGCCAGCACCCTAGACCTAGCGGGGAATGAGCAGTTCTTC. It translates to CASTLDLAGNEQFF.

The DNA for the CDR3 is TGTGCCAGCAGCCCTCGCGAGGGGGGCACAGATACGCAGTATTTT. As protein: CASSPREGGTDTQYF. V gene TRBV11-2 combines with J gene TRBJ2-3; tentatively, D is TRBD1 (6 bases). This CDR3 region has 15 residues. V lost 5 bases and J 1 base, leaving 13 bases between the germline ends. Per germline, CDR1 SGHAT and CDR2 FQNNGV.